Sequencing of this T cell receptor beta chain was carried out in a study of cytomegalovirus exposure and HLA in healthy donors. Study-wide results and limits: Three of the chains that were CMV-associated were confirmed in vitro to be specific for CMV antigens.

CDR3 length: 15 residues. Remarks on this clone: Its antigen is currently unknown.

The method was immunoSEQ multiplex PCR; TCRdb's version includes in-frame clones alone and lacks a portion of them. The sample carries 150,000 to 200,000 clones, 85% to 90% recorded once. This chain uses TRBV21-1 with TRBJ2-5; TRBD2 was called by the table and not checked on the DNA. TRBV21-1 is listed as a pseudogene. The sequenced sample consisted of PBMCs. The clonotype was recovered from a man between 18 and 29 years old in good health and CMV-seronegative. CDR3 amino acids: CASRTSGDYQETQYF. The CDR3 coding sequence is TGTGCCAGCAGGACTAGCGGGGACTACCAAGAGACCCAGTACTTC.